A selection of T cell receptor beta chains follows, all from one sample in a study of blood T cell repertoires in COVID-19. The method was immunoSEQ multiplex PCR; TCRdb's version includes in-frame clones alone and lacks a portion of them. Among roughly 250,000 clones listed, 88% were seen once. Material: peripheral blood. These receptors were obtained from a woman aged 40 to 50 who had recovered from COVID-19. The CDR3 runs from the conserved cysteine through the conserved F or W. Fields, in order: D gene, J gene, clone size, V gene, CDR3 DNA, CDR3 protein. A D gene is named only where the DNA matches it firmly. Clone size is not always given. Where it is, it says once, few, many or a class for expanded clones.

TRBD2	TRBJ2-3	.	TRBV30	TGTGCCTGGAGTGTAGGCGGGAGGGGGAATACGCAGTATTTT	CAWSVGGRGNTQYF
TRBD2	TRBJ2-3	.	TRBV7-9	TGTGCCAGCAGCTTCTGGCTAGCGGGAGGTAGCGCAGATACGCAGTATTTT	CASSFWLAGGSADTQYF
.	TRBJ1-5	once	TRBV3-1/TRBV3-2	TGTGCCAGCAGCCCAGGGGATCAGCCCCAGCATTTT	CASSPGDQPQHF
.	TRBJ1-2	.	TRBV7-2	TGTGCCAGCAGCCCCCGACAGGACGTCTATGGCTACACCTTC	CASSPRQDVYGYTF
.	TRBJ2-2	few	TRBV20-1	TGCAGTGCTATTCGGACCGGGGAGCTGTTTTTT	CSAIRTGELFF
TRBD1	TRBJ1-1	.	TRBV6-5	TGTGCCAGCAGTTACGGGACAGGGGGCGGCACTGAAGCTTTCTTT	CASSYGTGGGTEAFF
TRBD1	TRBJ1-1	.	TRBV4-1	TGCGCCAGCCGCGGGACAGGGCGAAGCACTGAAGCTTTCTTT	CASRGTGRSTEAFF
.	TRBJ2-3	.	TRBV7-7	TGTGCTAGCAGCTTAGGTGGAGGGGAGGCAGATACGCAGTATTTT	CASSLGGGEADTQYF
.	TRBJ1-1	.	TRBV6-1	TGTGCCAGCAGTGAAGGGGGGGGGCGCGGGTGGACTGAAGCTTTCTTT	CASSEGGGRGWTEAFF
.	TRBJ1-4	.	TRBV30	TGTGCCTGGAGTCCGCGGACAAGAGATGAAAAACTGTTTTTT	CAWSPRTRDEKLFF
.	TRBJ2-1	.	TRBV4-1	TGCGCCAGCAGCCACCCCGCCGGACAGCCCTACAATGAGCAGTTCTTC	CASSHPAGQPYNEQFF
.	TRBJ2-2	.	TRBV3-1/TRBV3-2	TGTGCCAGCAGCCCCATTCTAAACACCGGGGAGCTGTTTTTT	CASSPILNTGELFF
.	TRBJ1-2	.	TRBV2	TGTGCCAGCAGTGGGGGGCCTACCCCTCGGGATGGCTACACCTTC	CASSGGPTPRDGYTF
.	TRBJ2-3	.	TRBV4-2	TGTGCCAGCAGTCCCTCCAACTGGGGGGATCCAGATACGCAGTATTTT	CASSPSNWGDPDTQYF
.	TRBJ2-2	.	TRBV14	TGTGCCAGCAGCCAAGGGAGCTACACCGGGGAGCTGTTTTTT	CASSQGSYTGELFF
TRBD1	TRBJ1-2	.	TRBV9	TGTGCCAGCAGCCCGACAGGGGATTTTGGCTACACCTTC	CASSPTGDFGYTF
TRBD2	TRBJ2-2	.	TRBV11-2	TGTGCCAGCACCCCGAGCGGGGGAAGCGGCGGGGAGCTGTTTTTT	CASTPSGGSGGELFF
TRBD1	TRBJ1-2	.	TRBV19	TGTGCCAGTAGCCCCGACAGGGCTCGTGGCTACACCTTC	CASSPDRARGYTF
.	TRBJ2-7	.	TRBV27	TGTGCCAGCAGTTTCGGCAGGGCCTACGAGCAGTACTTC	CASSFGRAYEQYF
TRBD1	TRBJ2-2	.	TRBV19	TGTGCCATCACCGACAGGGGCAACACCGGGGAGCTGTTTTTT	CAITDRGNTGELFF